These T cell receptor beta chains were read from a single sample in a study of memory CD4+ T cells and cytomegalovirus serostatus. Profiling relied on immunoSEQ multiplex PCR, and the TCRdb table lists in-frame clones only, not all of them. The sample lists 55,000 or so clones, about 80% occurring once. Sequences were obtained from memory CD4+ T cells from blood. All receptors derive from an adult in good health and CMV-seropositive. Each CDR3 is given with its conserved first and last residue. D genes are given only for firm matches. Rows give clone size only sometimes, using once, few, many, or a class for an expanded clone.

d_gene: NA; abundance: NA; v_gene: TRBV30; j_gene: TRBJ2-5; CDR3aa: CAWSDRSRVRETQYF; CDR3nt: TGTGCCTGGAGTGATCGCAGCAGGGTGCGAGAGACCCAGTACTTC
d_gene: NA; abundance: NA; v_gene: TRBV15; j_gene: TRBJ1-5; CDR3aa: CATSREWEQNQPQHF; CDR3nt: TGTGCCACCAGCAGAGAATGGGAGCAGAATCAGCCCCAGCATTTT
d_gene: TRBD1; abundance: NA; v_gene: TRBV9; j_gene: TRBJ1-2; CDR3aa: CASSESGTGLGYTF; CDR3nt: TGTGCCAGCAGCGAATCTGGGACAGGGCTCGGCTACACCTTC
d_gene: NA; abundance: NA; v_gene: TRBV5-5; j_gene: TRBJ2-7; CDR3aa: CASSLDGHSYEQYF; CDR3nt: TGTGCCAGCAGCTTGGACGGCCACTCCTACGAGCAGTACTTC
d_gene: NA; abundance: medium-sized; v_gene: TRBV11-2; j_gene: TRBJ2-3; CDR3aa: CASSLGGDTQYF; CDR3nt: TGTGCCAGCAGCTTAGGTGGAGATACGCAGTATTTT
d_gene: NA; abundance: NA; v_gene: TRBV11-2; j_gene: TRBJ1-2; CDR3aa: CASSSREVGYTF; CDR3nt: TGTGCCAGCAGCTCCAGGGAGGTCGGCTACACCTTC
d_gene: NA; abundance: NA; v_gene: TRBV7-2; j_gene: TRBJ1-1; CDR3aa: CASSRDWQNTEAFF; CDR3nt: TGTGCCAGCAGCCGGGACTGGCAGAACACTGAAGCTTTCTTT
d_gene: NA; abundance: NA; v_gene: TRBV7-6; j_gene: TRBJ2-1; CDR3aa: CASSSQREQFF; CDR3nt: TGTGCCAGCAGCTCCCAACGCGAGCAGTTCTTC
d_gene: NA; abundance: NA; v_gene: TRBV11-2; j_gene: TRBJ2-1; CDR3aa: CASSLGPEQFF; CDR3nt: TGTGCCAGCAGCTTAGGTCCCGAGCAGTTCTTC
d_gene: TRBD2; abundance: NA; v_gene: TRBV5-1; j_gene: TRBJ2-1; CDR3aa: CASSLAGTSGSDEQFF; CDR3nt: TGCGCCAGCAGCTTGGCCGGGACTAGCGGGAGCGATGAGCAGTTCTTC
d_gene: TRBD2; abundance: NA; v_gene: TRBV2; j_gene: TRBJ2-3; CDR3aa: CASSESASGREGGDTQYF; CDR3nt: TGTGCCAGCAGTGAATCGGCTAGCGGGAGGGAAGGTGGAGATACGCAGTATTTT
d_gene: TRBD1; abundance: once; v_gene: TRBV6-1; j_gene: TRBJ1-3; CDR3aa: CASNKGQGSGNTIYF; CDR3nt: TGTGCCAGCAATAAGGGACAGGGCTCTGGAAACACCATATATTTT
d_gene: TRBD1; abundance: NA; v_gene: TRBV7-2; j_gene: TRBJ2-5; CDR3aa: CASSLGAGGGETQYF; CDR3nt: TGTGCCAGCAGCTTAGGGGCAGGGGGCGGAGAGACCCAGTACTTC
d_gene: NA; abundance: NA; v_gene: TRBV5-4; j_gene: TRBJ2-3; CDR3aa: CASSYWGNTQYF; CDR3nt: TGTGCCAGCAGCTATTGGGGGAATACGCAGTATTTT
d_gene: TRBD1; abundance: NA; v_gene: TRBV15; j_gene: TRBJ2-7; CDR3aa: CATSRGQGAYEQYF; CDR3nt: TGTGCCACCAGCAGAGGACAGGGGGCCTACGAGCAGTACTTC
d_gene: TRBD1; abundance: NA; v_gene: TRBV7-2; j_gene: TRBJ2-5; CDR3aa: CASSSQGGGETQYF; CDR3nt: TGTGCCAGCAGCTCACAGGGGGGCGGAGAGACCCAGTACTTC
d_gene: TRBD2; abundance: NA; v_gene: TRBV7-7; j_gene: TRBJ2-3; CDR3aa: CASSLDGRASDTQYF; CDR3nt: TGTGCTAGCAGCTTAGACGGGAGGGCATCAGATACGCAGTATTTT
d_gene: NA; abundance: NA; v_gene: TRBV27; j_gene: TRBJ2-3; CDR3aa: CASRMGKPETDTQYF; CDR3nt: TGTGCCAGCAGAATGGGGAAGCCGGAAACAGATACGCAGTATTTT
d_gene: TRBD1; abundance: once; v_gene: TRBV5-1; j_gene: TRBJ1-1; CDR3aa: CASSPEGAGAFF; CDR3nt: TGCGCCAGCAGCCCGGAGGGGGCGGGAGCTTTCTTT
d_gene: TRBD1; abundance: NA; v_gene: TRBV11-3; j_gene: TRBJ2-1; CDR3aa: CASSLVAGGNEQFF; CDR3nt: TGTGCCAGCAGCTTAGTCGCAGGGGGCAATGAGCAGTTCTTC
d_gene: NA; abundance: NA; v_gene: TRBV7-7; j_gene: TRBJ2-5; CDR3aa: CASSLSTGYMETQYF; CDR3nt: TGTGCTAGCAGCTTAAGTACAGGTTATATGGAGACCCAGTACTTC
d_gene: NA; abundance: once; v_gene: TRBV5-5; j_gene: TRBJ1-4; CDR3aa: CASSLGTFRGKRGEKLFF; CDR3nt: TGTGCCAGCAGCTTGGGAACTTTTCGGGGGAAGCGGGGTGAAAAACTGTTTTTT
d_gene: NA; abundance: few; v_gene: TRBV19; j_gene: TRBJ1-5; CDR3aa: CASSIWGQPQHF; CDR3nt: TGTGCCAGTAGTATTTGGGGGCAGCCCCAGCATTTT
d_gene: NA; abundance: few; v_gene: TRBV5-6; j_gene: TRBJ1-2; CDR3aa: CASSLDYGYTF; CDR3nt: TGTGCCAGCAGCTTGGACTATGGCTACACCTTC
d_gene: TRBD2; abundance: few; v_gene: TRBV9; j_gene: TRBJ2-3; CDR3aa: CASSREVAGGTDTQYF; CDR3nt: TGTGCCAGCAGCCGTGAGGTAGCGGGGGGCACAGATACGCAGTATTTT
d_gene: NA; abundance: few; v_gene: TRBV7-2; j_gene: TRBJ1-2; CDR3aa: CASSYGDGITGYTF; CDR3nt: TGTGCCAGCAGCTACGGGGACGGTATAACCGGCTACACCTTC
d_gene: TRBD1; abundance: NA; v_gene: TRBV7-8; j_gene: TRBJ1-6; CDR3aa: CASSLPGQGIRSYNSPLHF; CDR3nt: TGTGCCAGCAGCTTACCGGGACAGGGAATAAGGTCCTATAATTCACCCCTCCACTTT
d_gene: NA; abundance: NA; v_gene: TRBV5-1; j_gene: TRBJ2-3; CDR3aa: CASSPRTLETDTQYF; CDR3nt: TGCGCCAGCAGCCCAAGGACATTGGAAACAGATACGCAGTATTTT
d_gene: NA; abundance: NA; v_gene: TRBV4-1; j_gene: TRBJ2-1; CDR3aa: CASSQEGQGNPYDEQFF; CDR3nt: TGCGCCAGCAGCCAAGAGGGCCAGGGTAACCCTTATGATGAGCAGTTCTTC
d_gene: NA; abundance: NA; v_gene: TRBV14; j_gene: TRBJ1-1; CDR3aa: CASSQVSGAEAFF; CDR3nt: TGTGCCAGCAGCCAAGTATCTGGCGCGGAAGCTTTCTTT
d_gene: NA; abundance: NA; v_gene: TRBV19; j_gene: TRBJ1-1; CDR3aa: CASAWAAQAFF; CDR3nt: TGTGCATCTGCTTGGGCAGCCCAAGCTTTCTTT
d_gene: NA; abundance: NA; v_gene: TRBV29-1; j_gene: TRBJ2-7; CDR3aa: CSVGNRGLSDEQYF; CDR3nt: TGCAGCGTTGGAAACCGGGGGTTATCGGACGAGCAGTACTTC
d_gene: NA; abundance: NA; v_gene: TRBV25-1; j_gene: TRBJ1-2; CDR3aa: CASSSGFTGRYGYTF; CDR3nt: TGTGCCAGCAGTTCCGGATTTACAGGGCGCTATGGCTACACCTTC
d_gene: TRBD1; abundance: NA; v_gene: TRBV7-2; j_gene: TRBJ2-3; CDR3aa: CASSPDRGSTDTQYF; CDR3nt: TGTGCCAGCAGCCCGGACAGGGGGAGCACAGATACGCAGTATTTT
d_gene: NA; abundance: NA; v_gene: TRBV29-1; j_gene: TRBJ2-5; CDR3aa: CSVGDWDFQETQYF; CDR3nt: TGCAGCGTTGGAGATTGGGACTTTCAAGAGACCCAGTACTTC
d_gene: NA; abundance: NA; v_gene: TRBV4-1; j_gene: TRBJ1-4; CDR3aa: CASSQVGSGEKLFF; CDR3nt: TGCGCCAGCAGCCAAGTGGGGTCCGGTGAAAAACTGTTTTTT
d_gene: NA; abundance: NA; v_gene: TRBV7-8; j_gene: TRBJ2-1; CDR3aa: CASSSQGRAGNEQFF; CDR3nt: TGTGCCAGCAGCTCGCAGGGGAGAGCAGGGAATGAGCAGTTCTTC
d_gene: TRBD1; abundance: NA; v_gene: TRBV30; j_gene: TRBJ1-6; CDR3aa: CAWSGTGVYSPLHF; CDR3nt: TGTGCCTGGAGTGGGACAGGGGTGTACTCACCCCTCCACTTT
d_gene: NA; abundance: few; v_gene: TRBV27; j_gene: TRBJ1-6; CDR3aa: CASSLGGGNSPLHF; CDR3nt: TGTGCCAGCAGTTTAGGGGGCGGGAATTCACCCCTCCACTTT
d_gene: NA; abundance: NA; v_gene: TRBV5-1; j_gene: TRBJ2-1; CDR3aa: CASSSESSNLAGRQGEQFF; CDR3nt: TGCGCCAGCAGCAGCGAAAGCAGTAATCTTGCGGGGAGACAAGGTGAGCAGTTCTTC
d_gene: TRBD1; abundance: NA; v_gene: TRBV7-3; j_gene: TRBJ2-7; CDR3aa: CASSPGTGGEQYF; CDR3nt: TGTGCCAGCAGCCCAGGGACAGGGGGCGAGCAGTACTTC
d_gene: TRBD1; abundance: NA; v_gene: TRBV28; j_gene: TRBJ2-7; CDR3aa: CASSFLTWDRGYEQYF; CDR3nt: TGTGCCAGCAGTTTCCTCACATGGGACAGGGGGTACGAGCAGTACTTC
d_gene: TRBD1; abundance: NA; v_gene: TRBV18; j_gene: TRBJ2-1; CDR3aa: CASSPPGTGMGEQFF; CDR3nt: TGTGCCAGCTCACCACCCGGGACAGGGATGGGTGAGCAGTTCTTC
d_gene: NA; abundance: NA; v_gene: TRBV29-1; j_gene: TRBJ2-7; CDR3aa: CSVQLGGTPPYEQYF; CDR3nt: TGCAGCGTCCAACTAGGAGGGACTCCCCCGTACGAGCAGTACTTC
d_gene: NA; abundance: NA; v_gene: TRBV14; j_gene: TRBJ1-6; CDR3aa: CASSQLNNSPLHF; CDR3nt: TGTGCCAGCAGCCAATTGAATAATTCACCCCTCCACTTT
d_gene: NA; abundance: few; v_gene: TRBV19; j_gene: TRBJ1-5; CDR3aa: CASSIRAGTNQPQHF; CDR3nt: TGTGCCAGTAGTATACGAGCAGGGACTAATCAGCCCCAGCATTTT